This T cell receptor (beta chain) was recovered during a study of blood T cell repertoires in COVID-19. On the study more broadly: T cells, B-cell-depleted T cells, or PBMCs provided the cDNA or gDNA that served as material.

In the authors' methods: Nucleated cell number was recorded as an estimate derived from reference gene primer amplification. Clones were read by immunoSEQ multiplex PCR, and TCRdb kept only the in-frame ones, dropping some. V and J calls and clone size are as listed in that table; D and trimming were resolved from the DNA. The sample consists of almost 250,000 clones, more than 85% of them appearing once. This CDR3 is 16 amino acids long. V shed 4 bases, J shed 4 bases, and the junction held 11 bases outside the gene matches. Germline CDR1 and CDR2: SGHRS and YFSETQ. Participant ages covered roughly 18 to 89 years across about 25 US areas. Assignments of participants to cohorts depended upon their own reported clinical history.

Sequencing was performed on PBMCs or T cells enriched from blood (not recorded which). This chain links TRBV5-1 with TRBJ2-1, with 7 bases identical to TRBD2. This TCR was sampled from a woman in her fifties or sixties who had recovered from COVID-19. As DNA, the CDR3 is TGCGCCAGCAGCGACGGCACGGGACTAAAATACAATGAGCAGTTCTTC. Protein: CASSDGTGLKYNEQFF.